The source of this T cell receptor beta chain is a study of identical twins. MiXCR, run by TCRdb on the 5' RACE reads, gives a single entry per CDR3 protein. The table shows more than 1.5 million distinct CDR3 sequences, with around 33% occurring only once. This clonotype was counted at least ten times. Its antigen is still unknown. Study outcomes and limitations: Recombination models fit unrelated individuals' TCR alpha sharing but underestimated twins'.

J lost 4 bases, V lost 2 bases, and 1 base had no gene match. Germline values: CDR1 MNHNY, CDR2 SVGAGI (reference sequence). This CDR3 spans 14 amino acids. V gene TRBV6-6 combines with J gene TRBJ2-3; TRBD1 agrees at 9 bases. The sequence was obtained from a newborn girl in good health. Sequencing input: cord blood. CDR3 nucleotide sequence: TGTGCCAGCAGTTACCGGGACAGGGCAGATACGCAGTATTTT. Amino acid sequence: CASSYRDRADTQYF.